The 25 T cell receptor beta chains presented below share a single source sample, sequenced in a study of shared clonotypes between healthy human individuals. Clones were read by immunoSEQ multiplex PCR, and TCRdb kept only the in-frame ones, dropping some. The sample records 600,000 to 700,000 clones, around 78% being singletons. The specimen was memory CD4+ T cells sorted from blood. Stated subset: CD45RA-negative fraction. All receptors derive from a woman aged 25 to 39 in good health.

This clone appeared once. This sequence joins TRBV5-1 and TRBJ2-3; 9 positions match TRBD2. The CDR3 is 16 amino acids. With V trimmed by 5 bases and J by 4 bases, 11 bases remained unmatched. The germline gives CDR1 SGHRS, CDR2 YFSETQ. CDR3 in amino acids: CASSELAGDVADTQYF. The CDR3 bases are TGCGCCAGCAGTGAGTTAGCGGGAGATGTTGCAGATACGCAGTATTTT.

This clone turned up a few times. The genes are TRBV9 and TRBJ1-3; D is ambiguous. The CDR3 covers 12 residues. CDR1 is SGDLS and CDR2 is YYNGEE in the germline V gene. The V end lost 3 bases, the J end lost 3 bases, and 4 bases lay between the germline ends. The CDR3 DNA reads TGTGCCAGCAGCGGCAGTGGAAACACCATATATTTT. Protein: CASSGSGNTIYF.

This clone was recorded at least ten times. The V gene is TRBV28, the J gene TRBJ2-3; TRBD2 might be the D (5 bases). Germline loops: CDR1 MDHEN, CDR2 SYDVKM. The CDR3 runs to 16 residues. The V end was cut by 6 bases, the J end by 1 base, with 17 bases between. CDR3 sequence reads: CASSWKSWTGTDTQYF. The CDR3 bases are TGTGCCAGCAGCTGGAAATCCTGGACTGGCACAGATACGCAGTATTTT.

V is TRBV2 and J is TRBJ2-7; TRBD2 aligns across 8 bases. The germline CDR1 and CDR2 sequences are SNHLY and FYNNEI. CDR3 length equals 14 residues. J gave up 2 bases and V 4 bases, and 4 bases lay outside the gene matches. CDR3 coding DNA: TGTGCCAGCAGTGGTTTGCGGGGGGCCTACGAGCAGTACTTC. It yields the protein CASSGLRGAYEQYF.

This clone was detected a few times. The chain couples TRBV5-1 to TRBJ2-7; D gene uncertain. The V gene lost 0 bases and the J gene lost 5 bases, with 9 bases spanning the gap. Looked up from germline, CDR1 is SGHRS and CDR2 is YFSETQ. The CDR3 totals 13 residues. CDR3 residues: CASSLGVLNEQYF. In DNA, the CDR3 is TGCGCCAGCAGCTTGGGTGTCCTGAACGAGCAGTACTTC.

The chain couples TRBV5-1 to TRBJ2-1; D unresolved. Per germline, CDR1 SGHRS and CDR2 YFSETQ. This CDR3 contains 16 residues. Trimming stripped 3 bases from V and 2 bases from J, with 15 bases between. DNA of the CDR3: TGCGCCAGCAGCTCGGTCCTTGCCGTGACCTACAATGAGCAGTTCTTC. Protein sequence: CASSSVLAVTYNEQFF.

This clone appeared once. The rearrangement joins TRBV15 to TRBJ2-3; D is unresolved. This CDR3 contains 14 residues. In germline, CDR1 is LNHNV, CDR2 YYDKDF (reference sequence). Trimming took off 0 bases at V and 6 bases at J, with 10 bases between the two ends. The CDR3: CATSRDWPADTQYF. The DNA for the CDR3 is TGTGCCACCAGCAGAGATTGGCCGGCGGATACGCAGTATTTT.

The CDR3 nucleotides are TGTGCCAGCAGGCCCACGGGGACACTAGCCAAAAACATTCAGTACTTC. Protein: CASRPTGTLAKNIQYF. The chain uses TRBV28 and TRBJ2-4, with a weak D call TRBD1 (6 bases). Trimming took 6 bases from V and 0 from J, leaving 15 bases between them. Germline V gives CDR1 MDHEN, CDR2 SYDVKM. This CDR3 has 16 residues. Drawing the rest from reference TRBV28 and TRBJ2-4, the complete variable domain is DVKVTQSSRYLVKRTGEKVFLECVQDMDHENMFWYRQDPGLGLRLIYFSYDVKMKEKGDIPEGYSVSREKKERFSLILESASTNQTSMYLCASRPTGTLAKNIQYFGAGTRLSVL.

This clone was detected a few times. The rearrangement uses TRBV5-1 and TRBJ2-5; D is unclear. This CDR3 is 14 amino acids long. With 0 bases removed from V and 3 bases from J, the gap between germline ends came to 9 bases. Germline V gene sequence: CDR1 SGHRS, CDR2 YFSETQ. The CDR3 loop is CASSLVPNKETQYF. CDR3 bases: TGCGCCAGCAGCTTGGTTCCTAACAAAGAGACCCAGTACTTC. Filled out from reference TRBV5-1 and TRBJ2-5, the complete variable domain reads KAGVTQTPRYLIKTRGQQVTLSCSPISGHRSVSWYQQTPGQGLQFLFEYFSETQRNKGNFPGRFSGRQFSNSRSEMNVSTLELGDSALYLCASSLVPNKETQYFGPGTRLLVL.

The chain recombines TRBV28 with TRBJ2-4; the D is unclear. Trimming removed 6 bases at V and 10 bases at J, with 10 bases between. CDR3 length: 11 residues. The germline gives CDR1 MDHEN, CDR2 SYDVKM. The CDR3 is CASSPTWIQYF. In DNA form, the CDR3 reads TGTGCCAGCAGCCCCACCTGGATTCAGTACTTC. Full variable domain (remainder filled in from reference TRBV28 and TRBJ2-4): DVKVTQSSRYLVKRTGEKVFLECVQDMDHENMFWYRQDPGLGLRLIYFSYDVKMKEKGDIPEGYSVSREKKERFSLILESASTNQTSMYLCASSPTWIQYFGAGTRLSVL.

As concerns this clone: Just one base apart from a much larger clone, this may be a read error. This sequence joins TRBV7-2 and TRBJ1-5; D uncertain. V shed 3 bases and J shed 5 bases, with 5 bases lying between them. The CDR3 extends over 12 amino acids. Germline V lookup: CDR1 SGHTA, CDR2 FQGNSA. The CDR3 sequence: CASSFDHQPQHF. The CDR3 coding sequence is TGTGCCAGCAGCTTTGACCATCAGCCCCAGCATTTT.

The rearrangement joins TRBV5-1 to TRBJ2-7; 10 bases map to TRBD1. There are 13 residues in the CDR3. Trimming at V came to 5 bases and at J to 6 bases, leaving 5 bases not matched to a gene. Germline lookup yields CDR1 SGHRS and CDR2 YFSETQ. As DNA, the CDR3 is TGCGCCAGCAGGGCCGGGACAGGGGTCGAGCAGTACTTC. Residues: CASRAGTGVEQYF.

This clone occurred once. V is TRBV2 and J is TRBJ2-1; 8 nucleotides align to TRBD2. CDR1 is SNHLY and CDR2 is FYNNEI in the germline V gene. Losses at the gene ends were 3 bases for V and 6 bases for J; bases not matched to a gene: 4. CDR3 size: 14 residues. CDR3 DNA sequence: TGTGCCAGCAGTGAGTTGCTAGCGGGCAATGAGCAGTTCTTC. This gives the protein CASSELLAGNEQFF.

This clone was counted many times. The sample carries other DNA sequences with the same CDR3. V is TRBV2 and J is TRBJ2-7; the D is unclear. Trimming cost V 4 bases and J 2 bases, with 6 bases left between them. Per the germline V gene, CDR1 is SNHLY and CDR2 is FYNNEI. The CDR3 totals 12 residues. This CDR3 reads CASSGQTYEQYF. The CDR3 bases are TGTGCCAGCAGTGGGCAGACCTACGAGCAGTACTTC. The variable domain in full, with the rest retrieved from reference TRBV2 and TRBJ2-7, is EPEVTQTPSHQVTQMGQEVILRCVPISNHLYFYWYRQILGQKVEFLVSFYNNEISEKSEIFDDQFSVERPDGSNFTLKIRSTKLEDSAMYFCASSGQTYEQYFGPGTRLTVT.

V gene TRBV5-4 combines with J gene TRBJ2-5; 8 nucleotides align to TRBD2. Germline lookup yields CDR1 SGHNT and CDR2 YYREEE (reference sequence). J was trimmed by 1 base and V by 2 bases; bases with no gene match: 7. CDR3 length equals 16 residues. DNA of the CDR3: TGTGCCAGCAGCTTTGGCGGCGCGGGGGGCCAAGAGACCCAGTACTTC. Translated, it gives CASSFGGAGGQETQYF.

The sample holds a few counts of this clone. The gene calls are TRBV27 and TRBJ2-3, with D perhaps matching TRBD2 (6 bases). Trimming stripped 6 bases from V and 5 bases from J, with 27 bases between. This CDR3 region has 18 residues. Germline-derived CDR1 and CDR2 are MNHEY and SMNVEV (reference sequence). In DNA, the CDR3 is TGTGCCAGCAGACTAAGGGCGGGTTGGCGGGAAGTCGGAGATACGCAGTATTTT. Protein: CASRLRAGWREVGDTQYF.

The chain employs TRBV2 and TRBJ2-2; no clear D. V lost 2 bases to trimming and J lost 9 bases, with 13 bases between them. The CDR3 is made up of 14 amino acids. CDR1 SNHLY and CDR2 FYNNEI come from the germline V gene. CDR3 residues: CASSEFTSIRELFF. The CDR3 region has the DNA TGTGCCAGCAGTGAATTTACTTCAATCCGGGAGCTGTTTTTT.

Notes on this clone: This same CDR3 is encoded by further DNA sequences in the sample. This chain links TRBV18 with TRBJ2-2; D ambiguous. V was cut by 3 bases and J by 5 bases, with 7 bases left in between. The CDR3 length is 13 residues. Looked up from germline, CDR1 is KGHSH and CDR2 is LQKENI. As DNA, the CDR3 is TGTGCCAGCTCACCTAGTGGTACCGGGGAGCTGTTTTTT. As protein: CASSPSGTGELFF.

The CDR3 sequence: CASSRPGTGGAEQYF. For the CDR3, the DNA is TGTGCCAGCAGTAGACCCGGGACAGGGGGAGCCGAGCAGTACTTC. The chain combines TRBV28 with TRBJ2-7; 11 bases fit TRBD1. The germline V gene has CDR1 MDHEN and CDR2 SYDVKM. The V and J ends lost 5 bases and 6 bases, in that order; junction bases with no gene match: 9. The CDR3 covers 15 residues.

The V and J genes are TRBV28 and TRBJ2-7, with 8 bases that match TRBD1. The CDR3 has 18 amino acids. J was trimmed by 2 bases and V by 2 bases; bases with no gene match: 14. Per the germline V gene, CDR1 is MDHEN and CDR2 is SYDVKM. Written as DNA, the CDR3 is TGTGCCAGCAGTTTACAGGCCCCCGGGACAGGTCAGACCTACGAGCAGTACTTC. This sequence encodes CASSLQAPGTGQTYEQYF.

The chain employs TRBV5-1 and TRBJ2-7; TRBD2 is a possible D gene (5 bases). The CDR3 has 13 amino acids. From germline, CDR1 is SGHRS and CDR2 YFSETQ. The V end lost 2 bases, the J end lost 3 bases, and 9 bases lay between the germline ends. The CDR3 DNA follows: TGCGCCAGCAGCTTCGGGGAGCTCTACGAGCAGTACTTC. Translated: CASSFGELYEQYF.

This clone was picked up a small number of times. Other DNA sequences in this specimen translate into the identical CDR3. This chain connects TRBV30 to TRBJ2-3, with D hard to call. CDR1 is GTSNPN, CDR2 SVGIG, per germline (reference sequence). The CDR3 extends over 13 amino acids. Trimming stripped 0 bases from V and 6 bases from J, with 10 bases between. The CDR3 DNA reads as TGTGCCTGGAGTGTAAAAGGAGCGGATACGCAGTATTTT. It yields the protein CAWSVKGADTQYF.

V gene TRBV19 combines with J gene TRBJ2-1; TRBD1 matches at 10 bases. Germline V gene sequence: CDR1 LNHDA, CDR2 SQIVND (reference sequence). The CDR3 contains 15 residues. V dropped 3 bases and J dropped 6; count of bases not matched to a gene: 5. In DNA form, the CDR3 reads TGTGCCAGTAGTATGGGACAGGGGCTTTTCAATGAGCAGTTCTTC. This translates into CASSMGQGLFNEQFF.

The chain uses TRBV30 and TRBJ1-5, with D possibly being TRBD1 (6 bases). The ends were cut back, 1 base at V and 5 bases at J, with 12 bases in the middle. The germline gives CDR1 GTSNPN, CDR2 SVGIG (reference sequence). The CDR3 covers 14 residues. CDR3 in amino acids: CAWSEGGGYQPQHF. CDR3 nucleotides: TGTGCCTGGAGTGAAGGGGGGGGGTATCAGCCCCAGCATTTT.

In DNA, the CDR3 is TGTGCCAGTAGTAGGCGGAGACTAGCGGGAGAAGAGACCCAGTACTTC. Protein product: CASSRRRLAGEETQYF. V and J are TRBV19 and TRBJ2-5; 12 bases align to TRBD2. Germline CDR1 reads LNHDA; CDR2 reads SQIVND (reference sequence). The CDR3 totals 16 residues. V dropped 4 bases and J dropped 3; count of bases not matched to a gene: 6.